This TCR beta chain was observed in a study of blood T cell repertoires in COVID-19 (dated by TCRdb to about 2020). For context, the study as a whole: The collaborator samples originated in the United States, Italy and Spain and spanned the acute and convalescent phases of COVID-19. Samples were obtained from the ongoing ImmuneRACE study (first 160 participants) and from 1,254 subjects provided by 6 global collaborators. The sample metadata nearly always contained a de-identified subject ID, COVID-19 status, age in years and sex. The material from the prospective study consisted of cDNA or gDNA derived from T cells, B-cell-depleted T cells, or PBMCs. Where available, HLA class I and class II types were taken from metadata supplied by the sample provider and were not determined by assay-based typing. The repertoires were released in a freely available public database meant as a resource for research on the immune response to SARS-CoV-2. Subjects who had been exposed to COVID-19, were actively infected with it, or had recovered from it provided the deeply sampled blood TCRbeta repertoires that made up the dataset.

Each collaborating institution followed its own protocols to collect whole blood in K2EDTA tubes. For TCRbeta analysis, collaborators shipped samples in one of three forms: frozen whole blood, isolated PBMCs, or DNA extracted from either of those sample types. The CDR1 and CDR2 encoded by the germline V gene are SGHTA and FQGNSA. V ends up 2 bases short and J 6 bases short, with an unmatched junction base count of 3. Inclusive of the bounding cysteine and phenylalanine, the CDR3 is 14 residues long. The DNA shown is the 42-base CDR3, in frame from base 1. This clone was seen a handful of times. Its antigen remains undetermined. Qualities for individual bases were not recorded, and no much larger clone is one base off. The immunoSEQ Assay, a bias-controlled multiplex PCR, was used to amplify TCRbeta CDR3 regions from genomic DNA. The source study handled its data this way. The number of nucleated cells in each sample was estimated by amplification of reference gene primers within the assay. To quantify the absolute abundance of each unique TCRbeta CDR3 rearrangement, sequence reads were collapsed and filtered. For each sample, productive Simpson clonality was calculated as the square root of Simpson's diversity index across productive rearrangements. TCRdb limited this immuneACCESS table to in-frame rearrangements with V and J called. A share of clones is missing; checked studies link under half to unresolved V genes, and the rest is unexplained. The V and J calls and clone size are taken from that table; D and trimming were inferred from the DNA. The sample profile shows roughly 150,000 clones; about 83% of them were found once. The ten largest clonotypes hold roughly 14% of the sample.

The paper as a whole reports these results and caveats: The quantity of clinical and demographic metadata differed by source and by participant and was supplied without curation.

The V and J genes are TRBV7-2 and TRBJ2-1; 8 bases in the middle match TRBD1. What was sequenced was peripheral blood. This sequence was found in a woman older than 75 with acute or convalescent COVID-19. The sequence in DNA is TGTGCCAGCAGCTTAAGGGACAGGACCAATGAGCAGTTCTTC. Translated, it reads CASSLRDRTNEQFF. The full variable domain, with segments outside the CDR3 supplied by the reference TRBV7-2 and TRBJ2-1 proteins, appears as GAGVSQSPSNKVTEKGKDVELRCDPISGHTALYWYRQSLGQGLEFLIYFQGNSAPDKSGLPSDRFSAERTGGSVSTLTIQRTQQEDSAVYLCASSLRDRTNEQFFGPGTRLTVL.